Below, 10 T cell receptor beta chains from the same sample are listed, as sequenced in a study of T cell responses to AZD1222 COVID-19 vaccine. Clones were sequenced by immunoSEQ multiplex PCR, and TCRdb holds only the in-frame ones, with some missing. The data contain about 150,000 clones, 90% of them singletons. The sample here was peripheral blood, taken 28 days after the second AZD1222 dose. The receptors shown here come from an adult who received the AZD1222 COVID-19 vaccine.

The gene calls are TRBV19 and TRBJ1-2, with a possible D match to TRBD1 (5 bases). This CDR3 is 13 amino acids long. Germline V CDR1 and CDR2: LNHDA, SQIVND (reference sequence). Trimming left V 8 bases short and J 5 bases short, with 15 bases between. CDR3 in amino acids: CASGDGGRYGYTF. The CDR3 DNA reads TGTGCCAGTGGGGACGGGGGAAGGTATGGCTACACCTTC.

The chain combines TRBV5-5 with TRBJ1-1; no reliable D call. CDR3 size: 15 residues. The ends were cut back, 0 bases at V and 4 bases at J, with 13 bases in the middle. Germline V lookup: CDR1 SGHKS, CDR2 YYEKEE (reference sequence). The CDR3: CASSLGVWLSTEAFF. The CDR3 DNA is TGTGCCAGCAGCTTGGGGGTCTGGTTGAGCACTGAAGCTTTCTTT.

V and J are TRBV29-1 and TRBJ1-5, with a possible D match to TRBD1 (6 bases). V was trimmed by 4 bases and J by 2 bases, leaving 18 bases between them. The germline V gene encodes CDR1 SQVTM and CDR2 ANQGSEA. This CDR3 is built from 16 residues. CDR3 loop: CSVVGRTAAGNQPQHF. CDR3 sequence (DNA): TGCAGCGTTGTTGGTAGGACAGCGGCCGGCAATCAGCCCCAGCATTTT. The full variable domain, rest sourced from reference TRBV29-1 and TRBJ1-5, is SAVISQKPSRDICQRGTSLTIQCQVDSQVTMMFWYRQQPGQSLTLIATANQGSEATYESGFVIDKFPISRPNLTFSTLTVSNMSPEDSSIYLCSVVGRTAAGNQPQHFGDGTRLSIL.

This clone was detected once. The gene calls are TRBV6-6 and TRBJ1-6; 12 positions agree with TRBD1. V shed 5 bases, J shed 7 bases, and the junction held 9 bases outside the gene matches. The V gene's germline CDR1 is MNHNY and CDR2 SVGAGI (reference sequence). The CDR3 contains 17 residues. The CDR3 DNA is TGTGCCAGCAGTCCATCGGGACAGGGGGCCTGGAATTCACCCCTCCACTTT. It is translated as CASSPSGQGAWNSPLHF.

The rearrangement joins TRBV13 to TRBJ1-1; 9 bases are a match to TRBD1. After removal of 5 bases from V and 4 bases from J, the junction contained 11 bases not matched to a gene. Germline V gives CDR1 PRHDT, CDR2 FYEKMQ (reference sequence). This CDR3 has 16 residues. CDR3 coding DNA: TGTGCCAGCAGCAACCGGGACAGGGAGTTGGGCACTGAAGCTTTCTTT. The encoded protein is CASSNRDRELGTEAFF.

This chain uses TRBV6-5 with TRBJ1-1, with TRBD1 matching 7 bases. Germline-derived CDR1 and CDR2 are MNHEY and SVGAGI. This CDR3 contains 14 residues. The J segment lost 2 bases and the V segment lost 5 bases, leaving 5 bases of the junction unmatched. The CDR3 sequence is CASSPRTGNTEAFF. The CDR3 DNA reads TGTGCCAGCAGTCCCCGGACAGGAAACACTGAAGCTTTCTTT.

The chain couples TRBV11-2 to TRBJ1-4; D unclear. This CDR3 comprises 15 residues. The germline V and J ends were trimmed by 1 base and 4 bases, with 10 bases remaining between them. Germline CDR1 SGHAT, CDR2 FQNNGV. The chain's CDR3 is CASSLGAAFNEKLFF. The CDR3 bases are TGTGCCAGCAGCTTAGGGGCAGCCTTTAATGAAAAACTGTTTTTT.

The CDR3 region has the DNA TGCGCCAGCAGCTGGACAGTTCAGGGCTCTGGGGCCAACGTCCTGACTTTC. Translated, it gives CASSWTVQGSGANVLTF. This rearrangement joins TRBV5-1 to TRBJ2-6, with D possibly TRBD1 on 6 matching bases. V lost 3 bases and J lost 0, with 13 bases in between. Germline CDR1 and CDR2: SGHRS and YFSETQ. This CDR3 comprises 17 residues.

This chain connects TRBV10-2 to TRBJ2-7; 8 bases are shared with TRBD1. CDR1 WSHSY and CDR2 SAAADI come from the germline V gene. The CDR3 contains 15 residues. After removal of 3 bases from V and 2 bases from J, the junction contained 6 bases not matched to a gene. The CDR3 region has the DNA TGCGCCAGCAGTGACAGGGGGCTCGGGACCTACGAGCAGTACTTC. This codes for CASSDRGLGTYEQYF.

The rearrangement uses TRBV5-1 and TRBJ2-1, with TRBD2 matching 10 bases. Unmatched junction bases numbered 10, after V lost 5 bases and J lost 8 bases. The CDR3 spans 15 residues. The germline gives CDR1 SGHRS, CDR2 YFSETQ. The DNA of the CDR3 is TGCGCCAGCAGTTCGGGTGCTAGCGGGAGTTATGAGCAGTTCTTC. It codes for CASSSGASGSYEQFF.